This TCR beta chain was observed in a study of cytomegalovirus exposure and HLA in healthy donors. Notes on the study in general: Fewer N-insertions (relative to the approximately 670-donor mean) were reportedly seen in an Asian-associated ancestry cluster in a later analysis. A few V segments could not be told apart, such as TRBV6-2 and TRBV6-3, and were left out. V- and J-gene trimming in TCR beta was tied to a missense DCLRE1C variant by an analysis performed later.

Primers for the PCR totalled 60 Vbeta and 13 Jbeta. Libraries were prepared by immunoSEQ multiplex PCR; TCRdb keeps only in-frame clonotypes and omits some of them. The table has some 180,000 clones, 70% to 80% seen once. Germline assignment: CDR1 LGHNT and CDR2 FRNRAP. The junction had 11 bases not matched to a gene; V was cut back by 4 bases and J by 8 bases. The CDR3 has 15 amino acids. Turning to this clone: Its antigen is currently unknown.

It was healthy bone marrow donors who served as donors. Specimen: PBMCs. This TCR was recovered from a woman aged 25 to 39 in good health and CMV-seronegative. The chain employs TRBV12-5 and TRBJ1-3; 7 bases agree with TRBD1. This chain's CDR3 is CASGSNTGRGDTIYF. The CDR3 coding sequence is TGTGCTAGTGGTTCCAACACCGGCAGGGGGGACACCATATATTTT.